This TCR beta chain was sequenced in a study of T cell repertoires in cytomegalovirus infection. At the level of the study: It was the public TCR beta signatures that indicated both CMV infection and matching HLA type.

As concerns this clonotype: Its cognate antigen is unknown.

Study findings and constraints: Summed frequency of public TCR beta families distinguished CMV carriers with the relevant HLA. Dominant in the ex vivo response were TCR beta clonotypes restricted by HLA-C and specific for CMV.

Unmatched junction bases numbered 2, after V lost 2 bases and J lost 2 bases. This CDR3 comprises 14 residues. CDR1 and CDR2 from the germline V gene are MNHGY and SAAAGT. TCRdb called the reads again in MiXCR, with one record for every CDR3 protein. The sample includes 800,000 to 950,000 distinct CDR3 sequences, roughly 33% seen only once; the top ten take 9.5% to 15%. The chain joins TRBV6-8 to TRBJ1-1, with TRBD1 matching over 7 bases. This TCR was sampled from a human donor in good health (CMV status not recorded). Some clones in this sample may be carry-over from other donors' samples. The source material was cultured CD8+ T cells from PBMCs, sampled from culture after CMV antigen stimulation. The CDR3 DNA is TGTGCCAGCAGTTACCGGGACAGTAACACTGAAGCTTTCTTT. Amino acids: CASSYRDSNTEAFF.